A single sample is the source of the 2 T cell receptor beta chains below, sequenced in a study of T cell repertoires in cytomegalovirus infection (dated by TCRdb to between 2018 and 2021). The treatment or condition label here, explained by the study, means: in vitro stimulation with specific CMV peptide epitopes to enrich CMV-specific T cells. These TCRs are of unknown antigen specificity. Sequencer: Illumina HiSeq 1500. TCRdb cleaned the public reads at Q25 with fastp, built clones with MiXCR and kept in-frame beta chains. Each entry merges the rows of one CDR3 protein and shows their most common DNA and genes. The sample table contains approximately 220,000 distinct CDR3 sequences; only one count was recorded for 35% to 40% of them. In total, the top ten clones hold 55% to 60% of the sample. Sequencing used CD8+ T cells from cultured PBMCs, obtained from culture after CMV antigen stimulation. The receptors derive from a human donor in good health (CMV status not recorded). Some clones in this sample may be carry-over from other donors' samples.

CDR3 DNA: TGCGCCAGCAGCTTGGCCGAGGTATGGAACACTGAAGCTTTCTTT. Translated, it gives CASSLAEVWNTEAFF. V gene TRBV5-1 combines with J gene TRBJ1-1; D is uncertain. Trimming cost V 0 bases and J 1 base, with 10 bases left between them. This CDR3 has 15 amino acids. Germline V gene sequence: CDR1 SGHRS, CDR2 YFSETQ.

This clonotype was seen a handful of times. This chain joins TRBV4-1 and TRBJ1-2; D is undetermined. The CDR3 consists of 15 residues. Germline values: CDR1 MGHRA, CDR2 YSYEKL. With 0 bases removed from V and 0 bases from J, the gap between germline ends came to 8 bases. CDR3 nucleotides: TGCGCCAGCAGCCAAGAGCCGAAGACTAACTATGGCTACACCTTC. This translates into CASSQEPKTNYGYTF.